The 10 T cell receptor beta chains reported below all come from one sample, sequenced in a study of beta chain features in type 1 diabetes. All of the isolated RNA was reverse transcribed, so expressed TCRB transcripts were sequenced. Method: immunoSEQ multiplex PCR; TCRdb's copy keeps in-frame clones and lacks some. There are a few hundred thousand clones in the sample; 25% to 35% occur only once, and more than 3% lies in the top ten. The sequencing input was central memory CD4+ T cells from blood. The origin of the receptors is a man aged 25 to 40 in good health.

This clone occurred a few times. The chain is built from TRBV2 and TRBJ2-2; D gene ambiguous. The ends were cut back, 1 base at V and 7 bases at J, with 4 bases in the middle. The CDR3 loop spans 12 amino acids. The V gene's germline CDR1 is SNHLY and CDR2 FYNNEI. CDR3 coding DNA: TGTGCCAGCAGTGAAGATGGCGGGGAGCTGTTTTTT. It encodes CASSEDGGELFF.

With regard to this clone: Other DNA sequences in the sample encode the same CDR3. This sequence joins TRBV2 and TRBJ2-7; D gene uncertain. Germline-derived CDR1 and CDR2 are SNHLY and FYNNEI. The V gene lost 4 bases and the J gene lost 0 bases, with 7 bases spanning the gap. The CDR3 is 13 amino acids. CDR3 in DNA: TGTGCCAGCAGTGGAGGCAGCTCCTACGAGCAGTACTTC. It encodes CASSGGSSYEQYF.

This clone was detected only a few times. The V gene is TRBV11-1, the J gene TRBJ1-1; D gene ambiguous. The CDR3 is 13 residues long. V lost 5 bases and J lost 1, with 8 bases in between. CDR1 is SGHAT and CDR2 is FQDESV in the germline V gene (reference sequence). CDR3 in amino acids: CASSQQTNTEAFF. The DNA of the CDR3 is TGTGCCAGCAGCCAACAGACGAACACTGAAGCTTTCTTT.

The sample holds a few counts of this clone. The chain is built from TRBV6-1 and TRBJ1-2; maybe TRBD1 (5 bases). This CDR3 contains 13 residues. V lost 6 bases and J lost 3, with 11 bases in between. CDR1 and CDR2 from the germline V gene are MNHNS and SASEGT. For the CDR3, the DNA is TGTGCCAGCAGCCTCAGGGAAGACTATGGCTACACCTTC. Its protein is CASSLREDYGYTF.

This clone occurred a few times. The chain employs TRBV5-5 and TRBJ2-6; no reliable D call. CDR3 length: 17 amino acids. The germline gives CDR1 SGHKS, CDR2 YYEKEE (reference sequence). The V and J ends lost 0 bases and 0 bases respectively, with 10 bases between them. CDR3 coding DNA: TGTGCCAGCAGCTTGGAAGGTACAGCCTCTGGGGCCAACGTCCTGACTTTC. Its translation: CASSLEGTASGANVLTF.

The chain has TRBV18 and TRBJ2-5, with D possibly being TRBD1 (6 bases). There are 14 residues in the CDR3. Germline CDR1 is KGHSH and CDR2 is LQKENI. Deletions cut 0 bases from V and 4 bases from J, with 9 bases between. The CDR3 coding sequence is TGTGCCAGCTCACCACCGGGACATGGAGAGACCCAGTACTTC. Translating gives CASSPPGHGETQYF.

This clone was observed many times. This sequence joins TRBV13 and TRBJ1-1; D may be TRBD1 (6 bases). The CDR3 is made up of 19 amino acids. Germline loops: CDR1 PRHDT, CDR2 FYEKMQ (reference sequence). The V and J ends lost 5 bases and 0 bases respectively, with 25 bases between them. CDR3 nucleotide sequence: TGTGCCAGCAGCCCCCAGCCCGAGACAGGATTCATCATGAACACTGAAGCTTTCTTT. It translates to CASSPQPETGFIMNTEAFF.

This clone has a handful of counts. The chain uses TRBV6-1 and TRBJ2-7, with D possibly matching TRBD2 (5 bases). V was pared by 8 bases and J by 1 base, with 15 bases between. Germline loops: CDR1 MNHNS, CDR2 SASEGT. This CDR3 has 14 residues. CDR3 sequence: CASESSVRSYEQYF. Written as DNA, the CDR3 is TGTGCCAGCGAGAGTAGCGTAAGATCCTACGAGCAGTACTTC.

This chain uses TRBV7-9 with TRBJ2-1, with 7 positions matching TRBD2. The J segment lost 7 bases and the V segment lost 5 bases, leaving 14 bases of the junction unmatched. Germline loops: CDR1 SEHNR, CDR2 FQNEAQ (reference sequence). This CDR3 has 16 residues. The CDR3 region is CASSRSRLANLNEQFF. The CDR3 DNA sequence: TGTGCCAGCAGCCGAAGTAGACTAGCCAACCTAAATGAGCAGTTCTTC.

The CDR3 coding sequence is TGCGCCAGCAGCCAAGTAGGGCTGCTTAATGAAAAACTGTTTTTT. This encodes CASSQVGLLNEKLFF. The chain links TRBV4-1 to TRBJ1-4; D remains ambiguous. V dropped 1 base and J dropped 4 bases, with 10 bases sitting between them. This CDR3 is 15 amino acids long. The germline gives CDR1 MGHRA, CDR2 YSYEKL.